The 3 T cell receptor beta chains given below trace back to one sample, sequenced in a study of T cell changes during pregnancy in multiple sclerosis. Sequenced by immunoSEQ multiplex PCR; TCRdb stores in-frame clones only, minus some. The sample has under 45,000 clones, roughly 96% seen once. This specimen was peripheral blood, taken in the second trimester of pregnancy. The receptors shown here come from a female donor with multiple sclerosis, enrolled in a pregnancy study.

The chain joins TRBV14 to TRBJ2-1; 12 nucleotides align to TRBD2. J gave up 10 bases and V 2 bases, and 6 bases lay outside the gene matches. The CDR3 consists of 15 residues. Germline CDR1 reads SGHDN; CDR2 reads FVKESK. CDR3 amino acids: CASSQRLAGDGEQFF. In DNA form, the CDR3 reads TGTGCCAGCAGCCAAAGACTAGCGGGGGACGGGGAGCAGTTCTTC.

This clone was seen a handful of times. V usage is TRBV30 and J usage is TRBJ2-1; 8 nucleotides agree with TRBD2. The V and J ends lost 5 bases and 9 bases, in that order; junction bases with no gene match: 12. CDR3 length: 14 residues. The germline CDR1 and CDR2 sequences are GTSNPN and SVGIG (reference sequence). DNA for the CDR3: TGTGCCTGGGGTGGAGGGCGGGGGGATGGTGAGCAGTTCTTC. Amino acids: CAWGGGRGDGEQFF.

The rearrangement uses TRBV19 and TRBJ2-3, with D tentatively TRBD1 (5 bases). The germline V gene has CDR1 LNHDA and CDR2 SQIVND (reference sequence). Trimming took off 0 bases at V and 0 bases at J, with 19 bases between the two ends. The CDR3 runs 19 residues. As DNA, the CDR3 is TGTGCCAGTAGTATAGATCTGGGGCGGAGACGATCTAGCACAGATACGCAGTATTTT. Amino acid sequence: CASSIDLGRRRSSTDTQYF.